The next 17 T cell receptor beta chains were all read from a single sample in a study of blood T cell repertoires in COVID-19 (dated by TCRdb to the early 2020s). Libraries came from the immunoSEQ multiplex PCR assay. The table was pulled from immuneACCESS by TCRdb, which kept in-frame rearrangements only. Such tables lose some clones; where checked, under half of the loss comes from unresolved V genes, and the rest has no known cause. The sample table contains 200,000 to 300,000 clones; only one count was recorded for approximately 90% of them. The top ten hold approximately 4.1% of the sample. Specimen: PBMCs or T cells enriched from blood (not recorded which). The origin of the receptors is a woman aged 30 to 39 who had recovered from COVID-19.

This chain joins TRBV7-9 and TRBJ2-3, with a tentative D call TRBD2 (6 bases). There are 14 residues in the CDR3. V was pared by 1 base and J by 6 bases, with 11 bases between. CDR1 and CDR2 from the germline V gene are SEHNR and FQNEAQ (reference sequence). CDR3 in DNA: TGTGCCAGCAGCTTAGGGGAGGAGGAGGATACGCAGTATTTT. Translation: CASSLGEEEDTQYF.

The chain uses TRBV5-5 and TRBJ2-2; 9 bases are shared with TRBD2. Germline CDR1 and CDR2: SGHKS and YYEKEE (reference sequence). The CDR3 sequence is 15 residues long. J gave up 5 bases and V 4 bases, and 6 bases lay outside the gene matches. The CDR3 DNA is TGTGCCAGCAGCGGGACTAGCCCGGGGACCGGGGAGCTGTTTTTT. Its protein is CASSGTSPGTGELFF.

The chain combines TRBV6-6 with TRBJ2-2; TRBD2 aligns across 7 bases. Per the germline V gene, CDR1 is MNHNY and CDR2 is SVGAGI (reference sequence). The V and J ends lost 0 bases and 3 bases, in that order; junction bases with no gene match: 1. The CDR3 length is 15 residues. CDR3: CASSYSGGDTGELFF. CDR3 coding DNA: TGTGCCAGCAGTTACTCGGGAGGGGACACCGGGGAGCTGTTTTTT.

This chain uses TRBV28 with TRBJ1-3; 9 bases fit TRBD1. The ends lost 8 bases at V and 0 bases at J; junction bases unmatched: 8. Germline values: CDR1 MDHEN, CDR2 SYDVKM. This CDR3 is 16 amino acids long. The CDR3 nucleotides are TGTGCCAGCCGGACAGGGGCCATGAGCTCTGGAAACACCATATATTTT. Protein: CASRTGAMSSGNTIYF.

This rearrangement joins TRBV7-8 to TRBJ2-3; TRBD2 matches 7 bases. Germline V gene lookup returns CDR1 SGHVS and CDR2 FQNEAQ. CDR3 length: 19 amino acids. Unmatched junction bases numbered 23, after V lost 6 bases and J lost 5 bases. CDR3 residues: CASRSKRVAGERVGDTQYF. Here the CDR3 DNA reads TGTGCCAGCAGATCTAAGCGGGTGGCGGGAGAGCGGGTGGGAGATACGCAGTATTTT.

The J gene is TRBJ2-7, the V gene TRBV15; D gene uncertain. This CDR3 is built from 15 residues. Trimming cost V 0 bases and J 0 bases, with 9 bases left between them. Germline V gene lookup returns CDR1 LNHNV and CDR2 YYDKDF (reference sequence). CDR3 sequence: CATSRDYSGSYEQYF. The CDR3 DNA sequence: TGTGCCACCAGCAGAGATTATTCGGGCTCCTACGAGCAGTACTTC.

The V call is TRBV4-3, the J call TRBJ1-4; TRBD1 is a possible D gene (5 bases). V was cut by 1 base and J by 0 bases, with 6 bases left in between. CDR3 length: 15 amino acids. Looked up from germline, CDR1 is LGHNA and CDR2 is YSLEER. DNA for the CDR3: TGCGCCAGCAGCCAAGCAGGGTCAACTAATGAAAAACTGTTTTTT. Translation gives CASSQAGSTNEKLFF.

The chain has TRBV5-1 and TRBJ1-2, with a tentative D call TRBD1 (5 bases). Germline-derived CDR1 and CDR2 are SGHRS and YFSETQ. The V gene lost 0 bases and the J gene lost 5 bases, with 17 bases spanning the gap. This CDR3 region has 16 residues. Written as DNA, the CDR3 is TGCGCCAGCAGCTTGGAAAGTCAGGGCGCCCTTTATGGCTACACCTTC. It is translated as CASSLESQGALYGYTF.

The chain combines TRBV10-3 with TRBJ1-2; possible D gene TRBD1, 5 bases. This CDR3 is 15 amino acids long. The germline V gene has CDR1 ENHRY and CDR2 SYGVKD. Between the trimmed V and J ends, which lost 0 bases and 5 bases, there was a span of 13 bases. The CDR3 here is CAISESYDGGYGYTF. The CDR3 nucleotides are TGTGCCATCAGTGAGTCGTATGACGGGGGATATGGCTACACCTTC.

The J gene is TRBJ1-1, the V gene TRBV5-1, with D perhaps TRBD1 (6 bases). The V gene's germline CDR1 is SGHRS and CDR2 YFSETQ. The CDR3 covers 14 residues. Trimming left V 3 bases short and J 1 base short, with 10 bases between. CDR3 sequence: CASSWGRRNTEAFF. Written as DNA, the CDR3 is TGCGCCAGCAGCTGGGGGCGCAGGAACACTGAAGCTTTCTTT.

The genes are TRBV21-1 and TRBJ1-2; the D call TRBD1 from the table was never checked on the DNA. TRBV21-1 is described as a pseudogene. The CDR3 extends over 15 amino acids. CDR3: CASAGTGEANYGYTF. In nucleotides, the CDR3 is TGTGCCAGCGCCGGGACAGGTGAAGCTAACTATGGCTACACCTTC.

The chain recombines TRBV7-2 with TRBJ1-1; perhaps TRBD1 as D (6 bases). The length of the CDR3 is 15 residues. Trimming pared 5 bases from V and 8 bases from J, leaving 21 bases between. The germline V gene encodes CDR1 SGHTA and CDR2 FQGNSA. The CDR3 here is CASSVEGLAGAEAFF. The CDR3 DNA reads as TGTGCCAGCAGCGTCGAAGGTTTAGCGGGGGCCGAAGCTTTCTTT.

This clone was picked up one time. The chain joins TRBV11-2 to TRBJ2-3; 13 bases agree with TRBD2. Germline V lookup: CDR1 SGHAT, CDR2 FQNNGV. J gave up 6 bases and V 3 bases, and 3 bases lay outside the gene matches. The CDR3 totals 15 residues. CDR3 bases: TGTGCCAGCAGCTTGCGGACTAGCGGGAGTGATACGCAGTATTTT. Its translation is CASSLRTSGSDTQYF.

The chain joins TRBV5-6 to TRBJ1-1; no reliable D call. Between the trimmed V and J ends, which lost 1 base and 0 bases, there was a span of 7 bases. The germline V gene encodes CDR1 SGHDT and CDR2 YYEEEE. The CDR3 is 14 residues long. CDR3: CASSLIRLNTEAFF. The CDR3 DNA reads TGTGCCAGCAGCTTGATCAGGTTGAACACTGAAGCTTTCTTT.

The CDR3 region has the DNA TGTGCCAGCAGAGGTAGCTTGGGCACTGAAGCTTTCTTT. Amino acids: CASRGSLGTEAFF. The chain combines TRBV7-3 with TRBJ1-1; D is unresolved. The V gene lost 6 bases and the J gene lost 4 bases, with 12 bases spanning the gap. From germline, CDR1 is SGHTA and CDR2 FQGTGA. The CDR3 consists of 13 residues. The full variable domain, its missing parts supplied by reference TRBV7-3 and TRBJ1-1, is GAGVSQTPSNKVTEKGKYVELRCDPISGHTALYWYRQSLGQGPEFLIYFQGTGAADDSGLPNDRFFAVRPEGSVSTLKIQRTERGDSAVYLCASRGSLGTEAFFGQGTRLTVV.

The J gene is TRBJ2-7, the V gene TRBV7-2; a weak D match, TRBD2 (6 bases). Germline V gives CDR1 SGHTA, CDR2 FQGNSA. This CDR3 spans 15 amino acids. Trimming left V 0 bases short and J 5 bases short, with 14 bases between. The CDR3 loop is CASSLANSGRDEQYF. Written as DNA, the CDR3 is TGTGCCAGCAGCTTAGCGAATAGCGGTCGGGACGAGCAGTACTTC.

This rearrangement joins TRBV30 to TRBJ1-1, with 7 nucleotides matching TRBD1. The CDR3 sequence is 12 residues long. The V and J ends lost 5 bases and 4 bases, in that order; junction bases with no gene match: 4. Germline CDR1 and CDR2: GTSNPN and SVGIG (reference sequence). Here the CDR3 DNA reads TGTGCCTGGGGGACAGTCGGCACTGAAGCTTTCTTT. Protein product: CAWGTVGTEAFF.